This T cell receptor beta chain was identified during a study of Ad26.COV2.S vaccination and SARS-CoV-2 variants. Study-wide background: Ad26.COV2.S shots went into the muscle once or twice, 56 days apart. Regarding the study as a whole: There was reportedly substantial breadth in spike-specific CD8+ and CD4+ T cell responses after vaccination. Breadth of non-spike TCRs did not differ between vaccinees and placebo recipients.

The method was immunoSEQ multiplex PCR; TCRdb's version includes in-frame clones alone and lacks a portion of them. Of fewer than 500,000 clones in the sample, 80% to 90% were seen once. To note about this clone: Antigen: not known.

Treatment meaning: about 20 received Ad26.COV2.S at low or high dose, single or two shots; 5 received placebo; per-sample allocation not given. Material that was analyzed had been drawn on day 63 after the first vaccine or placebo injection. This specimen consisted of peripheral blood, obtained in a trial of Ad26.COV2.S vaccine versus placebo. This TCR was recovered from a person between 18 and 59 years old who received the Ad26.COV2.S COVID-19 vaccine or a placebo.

CDR3 DNA sequence: TGTGCCAGCAGCTCCGAGGACAGGCCCTACGAGCAGTACTTC. Its translation: CASSSEDRPYEQYF. The V and J genes are TRBV9 and TRBJ2-7, with 7 bases matching TRBD1. This CDR3 region has 14 residues. In germline, CDR1 is SGDLS, CDR2 YYNGEE. Trimming cost V 4 bases and J 2 bases; bases outside gene matches: 6.